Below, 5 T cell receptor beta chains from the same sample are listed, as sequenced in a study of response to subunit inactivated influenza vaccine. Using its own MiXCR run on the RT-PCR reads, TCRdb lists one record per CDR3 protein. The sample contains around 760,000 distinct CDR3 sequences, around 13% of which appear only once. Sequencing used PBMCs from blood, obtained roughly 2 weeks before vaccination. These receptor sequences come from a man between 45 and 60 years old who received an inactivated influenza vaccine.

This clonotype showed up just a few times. CDR3 DNA sequence: TGTGCCAGCAGTCCCCGTGGGGGGGGAGGGAAACTGTTTTTT. It is translated as CASSPRGGGGKLFF. V usage is TRBV12-3 or TRBV12-4 and J usage is TRBJ1-4, with D perhaps matching TRBD1 (5 bases). This CDR3 is 14 amino acids long. V was cut by 5 bases and J by 11 bases, with 18 bases left in between.

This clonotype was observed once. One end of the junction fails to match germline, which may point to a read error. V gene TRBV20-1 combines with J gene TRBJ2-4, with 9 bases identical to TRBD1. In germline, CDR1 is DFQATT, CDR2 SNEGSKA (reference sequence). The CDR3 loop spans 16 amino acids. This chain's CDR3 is CSASGAPTGGGDIQCF. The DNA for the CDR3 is TGCAGTGCTAGTGGGGCCCCGACAGGGGGTGGAGACATTCAGTGCTTC.

CDR3: CASSLSGHFNQPQHF. In DNA, the CDR3 is TGTGCCAGCAGTTTATCGGGACACTTCAATCAGCCCCAGCATTTT. The chain carries TRBV12-3 or TRBV12-4 and TRBJ1-5, with a possible D match to TRBD1 (6 bases). V lost 2 bases to trimming and J lost 3 bases, with 11 bases between them. The CDR3 is 15 residues long.

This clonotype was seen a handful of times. The CDR3 DNA follows: TGTGCCAGCAGTCAGGCCCGAGAGACCCAGTACTTC. Translation: CASSQARETQYF. The rearrangement uses TRBV6-2 or TRBV6-3 and TRBJ2-5, with D uncertain. The CDR3 totals 12 residues. V lost 5 bases and J lost 4, with 8 bases in between. Germline-derived CDR1 and CDR2 are MNHEY and SVGEGT.

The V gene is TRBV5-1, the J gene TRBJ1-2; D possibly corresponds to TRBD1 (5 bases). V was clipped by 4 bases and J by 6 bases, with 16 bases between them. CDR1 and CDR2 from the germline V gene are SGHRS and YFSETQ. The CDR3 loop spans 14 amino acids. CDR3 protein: CASSPGPTQDGYTF. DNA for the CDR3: TGCGCCAGCAGCCCAGGGCCCACCCAGGATGGCTACACCTTC. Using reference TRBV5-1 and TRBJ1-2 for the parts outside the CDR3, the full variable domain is KAGVTQTPRYLIKTRGQQVTLSCSPISGHRSVSWYQQTPGQGLQFLFEYFSETQRNKGNFPGRFSGRQFSNSRSEMNVSTLELGDSALYLCASSPGPTQDGYTFGSGTRLTVV.